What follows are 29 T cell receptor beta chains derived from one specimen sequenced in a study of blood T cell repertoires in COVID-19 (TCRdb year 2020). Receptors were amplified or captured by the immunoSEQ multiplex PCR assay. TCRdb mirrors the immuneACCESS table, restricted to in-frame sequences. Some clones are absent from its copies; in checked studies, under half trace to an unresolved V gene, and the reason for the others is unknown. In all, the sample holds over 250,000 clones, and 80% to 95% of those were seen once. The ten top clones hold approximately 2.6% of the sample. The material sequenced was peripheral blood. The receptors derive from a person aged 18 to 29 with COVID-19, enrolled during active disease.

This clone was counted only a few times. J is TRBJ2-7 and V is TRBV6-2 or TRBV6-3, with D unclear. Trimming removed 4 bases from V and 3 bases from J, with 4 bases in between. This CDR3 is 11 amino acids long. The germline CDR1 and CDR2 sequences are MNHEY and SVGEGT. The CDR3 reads CASSFLYEQYF. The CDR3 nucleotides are TGTGCCAGCAGTTTCCTCTACGAGCAGTACTTC.

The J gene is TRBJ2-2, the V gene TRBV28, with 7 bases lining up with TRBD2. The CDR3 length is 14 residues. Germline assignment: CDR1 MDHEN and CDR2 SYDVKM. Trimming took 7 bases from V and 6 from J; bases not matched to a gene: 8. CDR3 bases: TGTGCCAGCACATTGCTGCGGGAGTCCGGGGAGCTGTTTTTT. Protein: CASTLLRESGELFF.

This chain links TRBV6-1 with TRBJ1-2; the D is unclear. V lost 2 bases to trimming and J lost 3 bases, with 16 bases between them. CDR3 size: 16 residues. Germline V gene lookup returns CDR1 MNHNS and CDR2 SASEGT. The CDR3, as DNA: TGTGCCAGCAGTGAAATGAGGGCGGGCGGGGACTATGGCTACACCTTC. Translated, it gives CASSEMRAGGDYGYTF.

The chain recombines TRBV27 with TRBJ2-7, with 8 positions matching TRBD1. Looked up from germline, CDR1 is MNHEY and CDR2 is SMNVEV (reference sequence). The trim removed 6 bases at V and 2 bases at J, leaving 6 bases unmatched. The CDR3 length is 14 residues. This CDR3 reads CASSLRGPTYEQYF. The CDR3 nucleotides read TGTGCCAGCAGCCTCAGGGGGCCAACCTACGAGCAGTACTTC.

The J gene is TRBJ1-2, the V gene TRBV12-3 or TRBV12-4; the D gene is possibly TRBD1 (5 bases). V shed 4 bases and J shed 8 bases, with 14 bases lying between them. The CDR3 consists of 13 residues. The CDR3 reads CASSWDSLSGYTF. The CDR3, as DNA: TGTGCCAGCAGTTGGGACTCGCTAAGCGGCTACACCTTC.

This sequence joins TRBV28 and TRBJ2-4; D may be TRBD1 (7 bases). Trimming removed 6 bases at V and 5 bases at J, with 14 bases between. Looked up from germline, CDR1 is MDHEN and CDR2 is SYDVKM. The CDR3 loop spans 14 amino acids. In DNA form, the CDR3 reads TGTGCCAGCAGCTCGGCGGGACAGCAAAACATTCAGTACTTC. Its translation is CASSSAGQQNIQYF.

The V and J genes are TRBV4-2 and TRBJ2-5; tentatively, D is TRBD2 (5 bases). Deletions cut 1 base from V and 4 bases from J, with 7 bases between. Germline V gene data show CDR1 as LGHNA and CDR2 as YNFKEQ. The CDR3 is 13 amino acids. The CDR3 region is CASSQVRGETQYF. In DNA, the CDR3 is TGTGCCAGCAGCCAAGTCCGGGGAGAGACCCAGTACTTC.

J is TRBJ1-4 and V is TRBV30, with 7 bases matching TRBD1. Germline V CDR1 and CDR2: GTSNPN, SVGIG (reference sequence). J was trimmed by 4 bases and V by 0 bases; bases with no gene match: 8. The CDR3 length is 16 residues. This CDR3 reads CAWSVGGTAFNEKLFF. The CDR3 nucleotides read TGTGCCTGGAGTGTGGGCGGGACAGCTTTTAATGAAAAACTGTTTTTT.

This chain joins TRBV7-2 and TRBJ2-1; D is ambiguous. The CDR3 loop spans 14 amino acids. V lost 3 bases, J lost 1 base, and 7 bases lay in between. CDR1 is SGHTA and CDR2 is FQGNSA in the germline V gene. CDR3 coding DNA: TGTGCCAGCAGCTTCTGGGCATCCTACAATGAGCAGTTCTTC. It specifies CASSFWASYNEQFF.

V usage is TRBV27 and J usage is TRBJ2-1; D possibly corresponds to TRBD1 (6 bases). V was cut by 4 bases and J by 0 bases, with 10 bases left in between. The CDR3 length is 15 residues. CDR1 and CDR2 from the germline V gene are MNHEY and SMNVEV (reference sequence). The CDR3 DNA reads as TGTGCCAGCAGTTATCAGGGGAGCTCCTACAATGAGCAGTTCTTC. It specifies CASSYQGSSYNEQFF.

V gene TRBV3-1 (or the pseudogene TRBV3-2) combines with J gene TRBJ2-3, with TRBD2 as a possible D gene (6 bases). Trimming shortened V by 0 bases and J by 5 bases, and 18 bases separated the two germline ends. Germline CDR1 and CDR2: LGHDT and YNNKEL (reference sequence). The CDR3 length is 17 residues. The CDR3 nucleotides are TGTGCCAGCAGCCAAGATCAGTTGGGGACTGGTTTAGATACGCAGTATTTT. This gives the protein CASSQDQLGTGLDTQYF.

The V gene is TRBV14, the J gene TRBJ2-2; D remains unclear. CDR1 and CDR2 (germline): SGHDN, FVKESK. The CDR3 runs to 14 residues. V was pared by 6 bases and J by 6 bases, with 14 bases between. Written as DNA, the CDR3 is TGTGCCAGCAGACCCGGCCTGAGCGCCGGGGAGCTGTTTTTT. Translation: CASRPGLSAGELFF. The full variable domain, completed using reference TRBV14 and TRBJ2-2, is EAGVTQFPSHSVIEKGQTVTLRCDPISGHDNLYWYRRVMGKEIKFLLHFVKESKQDESGMPNNRFLAERTGGTYSTLKVQPAELEDSGVYFCASRPGLSAGELFFGEGSRLTVL.

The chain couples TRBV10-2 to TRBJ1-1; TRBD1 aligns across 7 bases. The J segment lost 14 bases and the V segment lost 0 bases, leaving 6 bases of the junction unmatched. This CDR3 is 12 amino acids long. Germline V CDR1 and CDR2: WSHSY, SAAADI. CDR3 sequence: CASSESRDSAFF. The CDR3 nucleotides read TGCGCCAGCAGTGAGTCGCGGGACAGTGCCTTCTTT.

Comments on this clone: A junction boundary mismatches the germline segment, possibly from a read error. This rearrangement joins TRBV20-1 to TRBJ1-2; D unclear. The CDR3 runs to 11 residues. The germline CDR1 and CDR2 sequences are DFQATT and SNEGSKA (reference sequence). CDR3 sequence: CSARGGYGYTF. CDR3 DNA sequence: TGCAGTGCGAGAGGCGGATATGGCTACACCTTC.

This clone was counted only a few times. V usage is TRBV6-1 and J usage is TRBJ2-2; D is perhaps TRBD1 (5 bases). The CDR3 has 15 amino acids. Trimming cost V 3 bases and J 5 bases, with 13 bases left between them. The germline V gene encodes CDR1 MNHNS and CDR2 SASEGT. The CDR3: CASSEEGRETGELFF. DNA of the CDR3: TGTGCCAGCAGTGAGGAAGGCAGGGAAACCGGGGAGCTGTTTTTT.

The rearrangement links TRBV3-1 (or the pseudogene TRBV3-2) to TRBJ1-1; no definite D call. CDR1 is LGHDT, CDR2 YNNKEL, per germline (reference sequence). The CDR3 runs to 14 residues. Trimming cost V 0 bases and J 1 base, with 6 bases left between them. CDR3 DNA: TGTGCCAGCAGCCAAGATCCAGGGAACACTGAAGCTTTCTTT. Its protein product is CASSQDPGNTEAFF.

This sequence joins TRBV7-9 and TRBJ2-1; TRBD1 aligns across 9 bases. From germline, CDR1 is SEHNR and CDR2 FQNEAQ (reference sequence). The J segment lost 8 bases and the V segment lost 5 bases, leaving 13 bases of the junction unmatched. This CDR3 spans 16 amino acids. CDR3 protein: CASSPMGRTGVDEQFF. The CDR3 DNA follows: TGTGCCAGCAGCCCAATGGGGAGGACAGGGGTGGATGAGCAGTTCTTC.

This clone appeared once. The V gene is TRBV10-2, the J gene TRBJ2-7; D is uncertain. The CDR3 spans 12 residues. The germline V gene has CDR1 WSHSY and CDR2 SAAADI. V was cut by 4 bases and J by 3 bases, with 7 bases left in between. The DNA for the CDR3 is TGCGCCAGCAGTGTTTCGGGCTACGAGCAGTACTTC. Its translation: CASSVSGYEQYF.

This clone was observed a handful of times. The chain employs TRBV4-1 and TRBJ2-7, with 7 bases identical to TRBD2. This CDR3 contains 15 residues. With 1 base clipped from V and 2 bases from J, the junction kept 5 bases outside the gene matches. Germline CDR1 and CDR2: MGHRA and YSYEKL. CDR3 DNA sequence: TGCGCCAGCAGCCAAGTCCCTAGCGGCGCCTACGAGCAGTACTTC. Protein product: CASSQVPSGAYEQYF.

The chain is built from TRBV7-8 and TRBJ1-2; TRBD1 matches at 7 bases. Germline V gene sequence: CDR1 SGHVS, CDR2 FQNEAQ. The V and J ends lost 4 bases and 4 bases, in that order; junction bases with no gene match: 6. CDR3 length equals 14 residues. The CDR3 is CASSSSGTAYGYTF. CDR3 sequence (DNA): TGTGCCAGCAGCTCATCCGGGACAGCCTATGGCTACACCTTC.

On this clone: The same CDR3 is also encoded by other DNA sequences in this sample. CDR3 sequence reads: CASSGGTANTGELFF. As DNA, the CDR3 is TGTGCCAGCAGCGGAGGGACAGCGAACACCGGGGAGCTGTTTTTT. V is TRBV9 and J is TRBJ2-2, with 7 bases matching TRBD1. CDR1 SGDLS and CDR2 YYNGEE come from the germline V gene. Trimming took 3 bases from V and 0 from J; bases not matched to a gene: 2. This CDR3 region has 15 residues. Looking up the rest from reference TRBV9 and TRBJ2-2 gives the full variable domain: DSGVTQTPKHLITATGQRVTLRCSPRSGDLSVYWYQQSLDQGLQFLIQYYNGEERAKGNILERFSAQQFPDLHSELNLSSLELGDSALYFCASSGGTANTGELFFGEGSRLTVL.

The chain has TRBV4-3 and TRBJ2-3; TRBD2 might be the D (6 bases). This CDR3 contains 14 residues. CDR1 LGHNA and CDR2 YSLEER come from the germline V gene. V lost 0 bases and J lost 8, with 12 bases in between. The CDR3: CASSQEGGGATQYF. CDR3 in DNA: TGCGCCAGCAGCCAAGAGGGGGGTGGGGCTACGCAGTATTTT.

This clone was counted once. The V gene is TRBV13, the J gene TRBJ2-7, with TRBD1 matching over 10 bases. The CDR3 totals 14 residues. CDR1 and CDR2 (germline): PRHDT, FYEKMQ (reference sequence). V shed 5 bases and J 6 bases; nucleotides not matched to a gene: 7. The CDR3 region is CASSRGTGAGEQYF. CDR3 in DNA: TGTGCCAGCAGCCGAGGGACAGGGGCGGGCGAGCAGTACTTC.

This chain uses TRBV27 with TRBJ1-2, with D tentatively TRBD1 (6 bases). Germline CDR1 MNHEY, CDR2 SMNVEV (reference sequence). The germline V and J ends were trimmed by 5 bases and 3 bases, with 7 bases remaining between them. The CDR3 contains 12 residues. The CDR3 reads CASSKGDYGYTF. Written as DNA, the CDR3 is TGTGCCAGCAGTAAGGGGGACTATGGCTACACCTTC.

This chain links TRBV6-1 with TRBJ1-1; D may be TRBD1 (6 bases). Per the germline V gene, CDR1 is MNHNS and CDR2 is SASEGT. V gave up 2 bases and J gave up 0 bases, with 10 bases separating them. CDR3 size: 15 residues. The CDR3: CASSERTAMNTEAFF. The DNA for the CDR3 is TGTGCCAGCAGTGAACGGACAGCAATGAACACTGAAGCTTTCTTT.

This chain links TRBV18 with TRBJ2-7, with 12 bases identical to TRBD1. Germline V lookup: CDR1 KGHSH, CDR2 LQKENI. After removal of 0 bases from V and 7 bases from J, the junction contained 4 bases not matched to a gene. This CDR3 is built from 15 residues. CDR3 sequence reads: CASSPPGQGAKEQYF. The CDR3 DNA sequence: TGTGCCAGCTCACCACCGGGACAGGGGGCCAAGGAGCAGTACTTC.

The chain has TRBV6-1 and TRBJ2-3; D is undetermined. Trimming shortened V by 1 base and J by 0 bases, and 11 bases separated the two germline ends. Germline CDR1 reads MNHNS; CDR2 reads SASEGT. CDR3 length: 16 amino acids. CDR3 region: CASSEDGVTSTDTQYF. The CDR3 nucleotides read TGTGCCAGCAGTGAAGACGGAGTCACTAGCACAGATACGCAGTATTTT.

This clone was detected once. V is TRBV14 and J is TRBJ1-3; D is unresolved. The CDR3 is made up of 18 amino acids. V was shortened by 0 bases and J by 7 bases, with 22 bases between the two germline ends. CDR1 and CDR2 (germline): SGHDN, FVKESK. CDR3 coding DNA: TGTGCCAGCAGCCAAGATGTCGTGATAAGAGTTGTGTTTAACACCATATATTTT. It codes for CASSQDVVIRVVFNTIYF.

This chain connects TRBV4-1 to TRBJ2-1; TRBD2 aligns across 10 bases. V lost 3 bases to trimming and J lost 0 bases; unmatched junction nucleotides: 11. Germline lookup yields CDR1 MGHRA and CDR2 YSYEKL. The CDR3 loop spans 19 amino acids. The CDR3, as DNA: TGCGCCAGCAGCCACCGATTAAGCGGGAGGGCCAACTCCTACAATGAGCAGTTCTTC. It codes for CASSHRLSGRANSYNEQFF.